Included here is one TCR beta chain sequence, with context. The target of this receptor is not known. No quality values exist for individual bases; no much larger clone is one base distant. According to the study, the label for this sample's time point signals: baseline before first vaccination. Vaccinee samples were obtained from the UK trials COV001 and COV002, which included a single-blind randomized controlled phase 2/3 trial of AZD1222 (ChAdOx1 nCoV-19) in healthy adults. Trial participant PBMC samples were collected at day 0 and day 28 after the second dose for TCRbeta chain sequencing. The CDR3 regions of human TCRbeta chains were analyzed by immunosequencing. Processing in the source paper ran as follows. TCRs in the repertoires were compared against a reference library of SARS-CoV-2-specific TCRs that had been generated with the MIRA antigen-specificity platform. Breadth was defined as the fraction of unique TCRs that were SARS-CoV-2-associated. Depth was defined as the fraction of total T cells that were SARS-CoV-2-associated. Using the MIRA data, every spike-specific TCR was mapped to the spike region that the TCR reacted to and assigned to either a CD4 or a CD8 class. Log10-transformed breadth and depth values were compared by one-way ANOVA with Sidak's multiple comparisons tests. TCRdb took over this immuneACCESS table, retaining in-frame rearrangements with V and J assigned. Such tables are incomplete; in checked studies, under half of the missing clones stem from an unresolved V gene, and the remainder is unexplained. That table furnishes V, J and clone size, whereas the DNA furnished D and trimming. The sample has approximately 180,000 clones on record, roughly 88% of them singletons. More than 7% of the sample is held by the ten biggest clonotypes.

This record belongs to a study of T cell responses to AZD1222 COVID-19 vaccine (dated by TCRdb to the early 2020s). Regarding the research as a whole: AZD1222 recipients given second doses at about 4 weeks or at about 12 weeks were pooled, since spike-specific TCR depth and breadth were not found to differ between the two schedules. Enrollment into the trials was organized by age into subgroups of 18-55, 56-69 and 70-plus years, and those subgroups contained roughly 150, 30 and 60 TCR-sequenced participants, respectively. A total of over 230 trial participants underwent TCR sequencing, of whom about 200 had received two doses of AZD1222 and roughly 26 had received two doses of the MenACWY control vaccine.

Broader findings and caveats from the paper: Because no samples from the day 14 peak response were available, repertoires could be characterized only after the peak T cell response. After two AZD1222 doses, spike-specific TCR breadth and depth were significantly higher than at day 0 and than in MenACWY recipients. The 56-69-year group was small, and its depth increase did not reach significance, likely because of low power. Most participants were white British and females outnumbered males, and the authors suggested that clonal diversity may have been underestimated. Vaccine-associated CD4 TCRs spanned the whole spike protein, with dominant responses in regions 160-218 and 743-854. Nearly half of unique spike-specific TCRs reportedly recognized epitopes outside regions mutated in the B.1.351 and B.1.1.7 variants. Conclusions about previously exposed vaccinees are limited, since just six AZD1222 recipients were seropositive for SARS-CoV-2 at baseline.

This sample comprised peripheral blood, obtained on day 0 of AZD1222 vaccination. This sequence originates from an adult in good health.

CDR3 sequence: CASSGARGTGGEYF. The DNA sequence is given as TGTGCCAGCAGTGGTGCCAGGGGGACGGGAGGAGAGTACTTC. The sequence is built from TRBV27 and TRBJ2-7; the D call is possibly TRBD1 or TRBD2, each sharing 7 bases. V is cut by 5 bases and J by 11 bases, and the space between the germline ends is 22 bases. The germline V gene (reference sequence) supplies CDR1 MNHEY and CDR2 SMNVEV. The CDR3, cysteine through phenylalanine, is 14 amino acids long. Kept here is only the CDR3 DNA, which spans 42 bases and is read in frame from base 1.